Below, 32 T cell receptor beta chains from the same sample are listed, as sequenced in a study of T cells in Graves' hyperthyroidism and ophthalmopathy. Researchers amplified the TCR beta CDR3 regions from RNA transcripts. HTBI primers were the set used in a first-round RT-PCR of the TCR CDR3. TCRdb independently ran MiXCR on the multiplex PCR reads; one entry per CDR3 protein. The data show approximately 490,000 distinct CDR3 sequences, approximately 23% seen once. Material: blood. The receptors originated from a woman in her 70s with Graves' ophthalmopathy.

This chain uses TRBV4-3 with TRBJ2-2; 7 bases line up with TRBD2. The CDR3 is 15 residues long. With 0 bases clipped from V and 5 bases from J, the junction kept 3 bases outside the gene matches. The germline V gene encodes CDR1 LGHNA and CDR2 YSLEER. The CDR3 nucleotides are TGCGCCAGCAGCCAAGAAGCGGGGCGGACCGGGGAGCTGTTTTTT. This sequence encodes CASSQEAGRTGELFF.

This chain connects TRBV4-1 to TRBJ1-5, with 7 bases aligning to TRBD1. The length of the CDR3 is 15 residues. Unmatched junction bases numbered 9, after V lost 0 bases and J lost 10 bases. Germline V gene lookup returns CDR1 MGHRA and CDR2 YSYEKL. The CDR3 region is CASSQDPAGGNPQHF. CDR3 sequence (DNA): TGCGCCAGCAGCCAAGATCCGGCAGGGGGAAACCCCCAGCATTTT.

J is TRBJ2-1 and V is TRBV6-2 or TRBV6-3; TRBD2 matches 15 bases. CDR1 is MNHEY and CDR2 is SVGEGT in the germline V gene. The trim removed 8 bases at V and 10 bases at J, leaving 15 bases unmatched. This CDR3 contains 17 residues. CDR3 sequence (DNA): TGTGCCAGCGTAGAAATAATCGGGGGACTAGCGGGAGGCGAGCAGTTCTTC. The encoded protein is CASVEIIGGLAGGEQFF.

The chain carries TRBV29-1 and TRBJ2-7; no clear D gene. This CDR3 region has 12 residues. CDR1 SQVTM and CDR2 ANQGSEA come from the germline V gene. Trimming stripped 3 bases from V and 2 bases from J, with 8 bases between. Here the CDR3 DNA reads TGCAGCGTTGAGGCACCGCCCTACGAGCAGTACTTC. Protein product: CSVEAPPYEQYF.

The chain recombines TRBV13 with TRBJ2-7, with 9 bases aligning to TRBD2. Trimming removed 6 bases from V and 2 bases from J; junction bases left unmatched: 5. CDR1 and CDR2 (germline): PRHDT, FYEKMQ (reference sequence). This CDR3 contains 14 residues. This chain's CDR3 is CASRRAGGPYEQYF. CDR3 bases: TGTGCCAGCAGACGGGCGGGGGGGCCCTACGAGCAGTACTTC. The full variable domain, rest sourced from reference TRBV13 and TRBJ2-7, is AAGVIQSPRHLIKEKRETATLKCYPIPRHDTVYWYQQGPGQDPQFLISFYEKMQSDKGSIPDRFSAQQFSDYHSELNMSSLELGDSALYFCASRRAGGPYEQYFGPGTRLTVT.

This clonotype came up many times. This chain uses TRBV24-1 with TRBJ1-1; D not resolved. V dropped 9 bases and J dropped 6 bases, with 16 bases sitting between them. CDR1 and CDR2 (germline): KGHDR, SFDVKD. This CDR3 spans 13 amino acids. CDR3 DNA: TGTGCCACCCAGGACCGGGGTAGAGCTGAAGCTTTCTTT. As protein: CATQDRGRAEAFF.

In this sample, this clonotype turned up a few times. This chain joins TRBV7-6 and TRBJ2-7, with TRBD2 identical over 14 bases. Germline V gives CDR1 SGHVS, CDR2 FNYEAQ. V lost 2 bases and J lost 7; bases outside the gene matches: 7. This CDR3 spans 16 amino acids. CDR3 nucleotide sequence: TGTGCCAGCAGCTTACGGACTAGCGGGAGGAAAAGTGAGCAGTACTTC. As protein: CASSLRTSGRKSEQYF.

In its sample, this clonotype was seen many times. The chain recombines TRBV11-2 with TRBJ2-1; 8 bases match TRBD2. After removal of 7 bases from V and 7 bases from J, the junction contained 9 bases not matched to a gene. Germline V lookup: CDR1 SGHAT, CDR2 FQNNGV. This CDR3 is 14 amino acids long. The CDR3 loop reads CASTPHPGGNEQFF. Here the CDR3 DNA reads TGTGCCAGCACTCCACACCCGGGGGGGAATGAGCAGTTCTTC.

This clonotype has a count of ten or more. The chain uses TRBV20-1 and TRBJ2-2, with D possibly called TRBD1 or TRBD2 (5 bases each). Between the trimmed V and J ends, which lost 1 base and 5 bases, there was a span of 8 bases. Germline V CDR1 and CDR2: DFQATT, SNEGSKA (reference sequence). The CDR3 runs to 13 residues. CDR3 region: CSARGEGTGELFF. In DNA, the CDR3 is TGCAGTGCTAGAGGCGAGGGGACCGGGGAGCTGTTTTTT.

The rearrangement joins TRBV5-5 to TRBJ2-5, with D perhaps matching TRBD1 (5 bases). The ends were cut back, 2 bases at V and 1 base at J, with 15 bases in the middle. The CDR3 is 16 residues long. In germline, CDR1 is SGHKS, CDR2 YYEKEE (reference sequence). CDR3 sequence (DNA): TGTGCCAGCAGCTTTTTAGCAGGGATATCCCAAGAGACCCAGTACTTC. It encodes CASSFLAGISQETQYF.

As regards this clonotype: At one boundary the junction diverges from the germline segment, which might be a read error. The V and J genes are TRBV27 and TRBJ1-4; D call uncertain. Germline V gene data show CDR1 as MNHEY and CDR2 as SMNVEV (reference sequence). The CDR3 loop spans 14 amino acids. Here the CDR3 DNA reads TGTGCCGGCAGTTTCGACGGACCTAATGAAAAACTGTTTTTT. Translated: CAGSFDGPNEKLFF.

The V gene is TRBV19, the J gene TRBJ2-2; D gene ambiguous. V was trimmed by 5 bases and J by 8 bases, leaving 12 bases between them. This CDR3 is built from 13 residues. Germline values: CDR1 LNHDA, CDR2 SQIVND (reference sequence). CDR3: CASSGPLQGELFF. CDR3 coding DNA: TGTGCCAGTAGTGGACCACTTCAGGGGGAGCTGTTTTTT.

J is TRBJ1-5 and V is TRBV15, with D possibly TRBD1 on 6 matching bases. Trimming cost V 0 bases and J 7 bases, with 13 bases left between them. Germline CDR1 is LNHNV and CDR2 is YYDKDF (reference sequence). CDR3 length equals 15 residues. The CDR3 spells CATSRDGGSGQPQHF. CDR3 bases: TGTGCCACCAGCAGAGACGGGGGCAGTGGGCAGCCCCAGCATTTT.

This clonotype was seen only a few times. The chain recombines TRBV12-3 or TRBV12-4 with TRBJ1-2; D gene unclear. Trimming shortened V by 7 bases and J by 7 bases, and 19 bases separated the two germline ends. The CDR3 runs to 14 residues. This CDR3 reads CASTYFTDRPGYTF. The CDR3 DNA reads TGTGCCAGCACCTACTTTACGGATCGGCCTGGCTACACCTTC.

Only one count was recorded for this clonotype. The V call is TRBV27, the J call TRBJ1-2; D remains unclear. The ends were cut back, 8 bases at V and 7 bases at J, with 14 bases in the middle. The CDR3 extends over 12 amino acids. Germline-derived CDR1 and CDR2 are MNHEY and SMNVEV (reference sequence). CDR3 nucleotides: TGTGCCAGCGGGGATTTAGGACTTGGCTACACCTTC. As protein: CASGDLGLGYTF.

The chain couples TRBV4-1 to TRBJ1-2; D remains unclear. The germline V gene encodes CDR1 MGHRA and CDR2 YSYEKL. CDR3 length: 15 amino acids. Trimming pared 4 bases from V and 3 bases from J, leaving 15 bases between. This CDR3 is CASSRSPGDYYGYTF. As DNA, the CDR3 is TGCGCCAGCAGCCGTTCCCCGGGCGACTACTATGGCTACACCTTC.

This clonotype was picked up a small number of times. The V and J genes are TRBV12-5 and TRBJ2-5; D gene unclear. This CDR3 is 14 amino acids long. Germline V gene sequence: CDR1 LGHNT, CDR2 FRNRAP. V was pared by 4 bases and J by 6 bases, with 15 bases between. CDR3 nucleotide sequence: TGTGCTAGTGGTTCCAAAGATGGACCAAAGACCCAGTACTTC. This translates into CASGSKDGPKTQYF.

The V call is TRBV6-2 or TRBV6-3, the J call TRBJ1-5; possibly TRBD1 for D (5 bases). The germline CDR1 and CDR2 sequences are MNHEY and SVGEGT. The CDR3 sequence is 14 residues long. Trimming removed 6 bases at V and 3 bases at J, with 12 bases between. This chain's CDR3 is CASRPPDINQPQHF. CDR3 nucleotide sequence: TGTGCCAGCAGACCCCCGGACATCAATCAGCCCCAGCATTTT.

This chain's CDR3 is CASSETRDRGRRPYF. The CDR3, as DNA: TGTGCCAGCAGTGAGACCCGGGACAGGGGGCGGAGGCCGTACTTC. This chain links TRBV6-2 or TRBV6-3 with TRBJ2-7, with 12 bases lining up with TRBD1. The CDR3 covers 15 residues. J was trimmed by 12 bases and V by 5 bases; bases with no gene match: 14. In germline, CDR1 is MNHEY, CDR2 SVGEGT.

The chain employs TRBV14 and TRBJ2-5, with 15 bases matching TRBD2. The CDR3 totals 15 residues. Trimming took 5 bases from V and 5 from J; bases not matched to a gene: 3. The germline V gene has CDR1 SGHDN and CDR2 FVKESK. The DNA of the CDR3 is TGTGCCAGCAGCGGGACTAGCGGGAGGTACGAGACCCAGTACTTC. Translating it yields CASSGTSGRYETQYF.

The chain links TRBV7-8 to TRBJ2-1; the D is unclear. Germline CDR1 SGHVS, CDR2 FQNEAQ. This CDR3 region has 17 residues. The V end was cut by 5 bases, the J end by 0 bases, with 17 bases between. Here the CDR3 reads CASSPRVGGVSYNEQFF. CDR3 coding DNA: TGTGCCAGCAGCCCCCGGGTGGGTGGAGTCTCCTACAATGAGCAGTTCTTC. Full variable domain (outside the CDR3, taken from reference TRBV7-8 and TRBJ2-1): GAGVSQSPRYKVAKRGQDVALRCDPISGHVSLFWYQQALGQGPEFLTYFQNEAQLDKSGLPSDRFFAERPEGSVSTLKIQRTQQEDSAVYLCASSPRVGGVSYNEQFFGPGTRLTVL.

J is TRBJ2-3 and V is TRBV10-3; 14 bases line up with TRBD2. From germline, CDR1 is ENHRY and CDR2 SYGVKD. The V gene end was trimmed by 3 bases and the J gene end by 4 bases; junction bases not matched to a gene: 21. CDR3 length: 22 residues. CDR3 nucleotide sequence: TGTGCCATCAGTGAAAGCGAGAGGACTAGCGGGAGGATCCTCATTGGTGCAGATACGCAGTATTTT. The encoded protein is CAISESERTSGRILIGADTQYF.

This clonotype was detected only a few times. The CDR3 DNA follows: TGTGCCAGCAGTTGGACTAGTTCTCGCTACGAGCAGTACTTC. This translates into CASSWTSSRYEQYF. The chain recombines TRBV12-3 or TRBV12-4 with TRBJ2-7; 7 nucleotides align to TRBD2. The CDR3 runs to 14 residues. Trimming removed 4 bases from V and 3 bases from J; junction bases left unmatched: 6.

This chain connects TRBV19 to TRBJ1-2; D unclear. Germline V lookup: CDR1 LNHDA, CDR2 SQIVND (reference sequence). This CDR3 spans 13 amino acids. V was trimmed by 1 base and J by 5 bases, leaving 8 bases between them. Here the CDR3 DNA reads TGTGCCAGTAGTATAGTTCCAGCATATGGCTACACCTTC. Amino acids: CASSIVPAYGYTF. The whole variable domain, remainder taken from reference TRBV19 and TRBJ1-2, is DGGITQSPKYLFRKEGQNVTLSCEQNLNHDAMYWYRQDPGQGLRLIYYSQIVNDFQKGDIAEGYSVSREKKESFPLTVTSAQKNPTAFYLCASSIVPAYGYTFGSGTRLTVV.

This clonotype was found many times. V gene TRBV7-9 combines with J gene TRBJ2-1, with TRBD2 identical over 12 bases. Germline values: CDR1 SEHNR, CDR2 FQNEAQ (reference sequence). Trimming removed 5 bases from V and 3 bases from J; junction bases left unmatched: 5. The CDR3 runs 16 residues. The CDR3 DNA is TGTGCCAGCAGCGCAAGGACTAGCGGGAACTACAATGAGCAGTTCTTC. This encodes CASSARTSGNYNEQFF.

The sample holds a few counts of this clonotype. V usage is TRBV18 and J usage is TRBJ1-2; D not certain. The CDR3 totals 14 residues. Trimming pared 2 bases from V and 6 bases from J, leaving 13 bases between. Germline V gene lookup returns CDR1 KGHSH and CDR2 LQKENI. CDR3 DNA sequence: TGTGCCAGCTCACCAAAGGTTCAGAACGATGGCTACACCTTC. Protein: CASSPKVQNDGYTF.

In this sample, this clonotype turned up once. The rearrangement uses TRBV9 and TRBJ1-2; no firm D call. CDR3 length: 13 residues. CDR1 is SGDLS, CDR2 YYNGEE, per germline. V was shortened by 4 bases and J by 6 bases, with 13 bases between the two germline ends. The CDR3 spells CASSRTEPHGYTF. In nucleotides, the CDR3 is TGTGCCAGCAGCAGAACAGAGCCTCATGGCTACACCTTC.

Only one count was recorded for this clonotype. The chain couples TRBV10-3 to TRBJ2-7; D is perhaps TRBD1 (5 bases). The CDR3 runs to 14 residues. The V gene lost 6 bases and the J gene lost 3 bases, with 15 bases spanning the gap. Germline-derived CDR1 and CDR2 are ENHRY and SYGVKD. The DNA for the CDR3 is TGTGCCATCAGGGGATCAAGACAGAACTACGAGCAGTACTTC. This translates into CAIRGSRQNYEQYF.

There are many counts of this clonotype. The V and J genes are TRBV2 and TRBJ1-6; a weak D match, TRBD1 (5 bases). Trimming left V 6 bases short and J 4 bases short, with 13 bases between. CDR1 and CDR2 (germline): SNHLY, FYNNEI. CDR3 length: 15 amino acids. CDR3 nucleotide sequence: TGTGCCAGCAGGAACCGGGACGCATATAATTCACCCCTCCACTTT. It translates to CASRNRDAYNSPLHF.

This clonotype occurred many times. The rearrangement links TRBV7-9 to TRBJ2-7, with D perhaps TRBD2 (5 bases). V was trimmed by 5 bases and J by 3 bases, leaving 11 bases between them. The germline V gene has CDR1 SEHNR and CDR2 FQNEAQ (reference sequence). The CDR3 is 13 residues long. As DNA, the CDR3 is TGTGCCAGCAGCATTTCGGGAAGCTACGAGCAGTACTTC. Translation gives CASSISGSYEQYF.

CDR3 protein: CAIRRGGDYEQYF. The CDR3 DNA is TGTGCCATCAGGAGGGGCGGCGACTACGAGCAGTACTTC. This chain uses TRBV10-3 with TRBJ2-7, with D perhaps being TRBD1 or TRBD2 (5 bases each). Between the trimmed V and J ends, which lost 6 bases and 3 bases, there was a span of 12 bases. This CDR3 contains 13 residues. The germline V gene has CDR1 ENHRY and CDR2 SYGVKD.

The chain carries TRBV2 and TRBJ2-5; 9 bases are a match to TRBD1. Trimming took 6 bases from V and 7 from J; bases not matched to a gene: 12. This CDR3 has 15 residues. Germline loops: CDR1 SNHLY, CDR2 FYNNEI. The CDR3 reads CASSVQGAQVGTQYF. The CDR3 DNA sequence: TGTGCCAGCAGCGTACAGGGGGCTCAAGTCGGGACCCAGTACTTC.